Below, 20 T cell receptor beta chains from the same sample are listed, as sequenced in a study of blood T cell repertoires in COVID-19. TCRdb's table, derived via immunoSEQ multiplex PCR, lists solely in-frame clones and lacks some. The data show hundreds of thousands of clones, approximately 90% seen once. The source material was peripheral blood. The receptor source for this set is a woman aged 18 to 35 with acute or convalescent COVID-19.

This sequence joins TRBV5-1 and TRBJ1-2; D may be TRBD1 (5 bases). The CDR3 is 13 amino acids. Between the trimmed V and J ends, which lost 4 bases and 6 bases, there was a span of 13 bases. Germline-derived CDR1 and CDR2 are SGHRS and YFSETQ. The CDR3: CASSPPGPDGYTF. CDR3 DNA: TGCGCCAGCAGCCCACCAGGGCCGGATGGCTACACCTTC.

The V call is TRBV4-3, the J call TRBJ2-1, with 10 bases that match TRBD2. This CDR3 has 18 residues. Trimming cost V 0 bases and J 5 bases; bases outside gene matches: 10. CDR1 is LGHNA and CDR2 is YSLEER in the germline V gene. Here the CDR3 reads CASSQDIIAGGRDNEQFF. Here the CDR3 DNA reads TGCGCCAGCAGCCAAGATATAATAGCGGGGGGCCGGGACAATGAGCAGTTCTTC.

The chain is built from TRBV5-6 and TRBJ1-2; D is possibly TRBD1 (6 bases). The ends were cut back, 0 bases at V and 4 bases at J, with 13 bases in the middle. Germline CDR1 and CDR2: SGHDT and YYEEEE. The CDR3 has 15 residues. The chain's CDR3 is CASSLGQATGYGYTF. The DNA of the CDR3 is TGTGCCAGCAGCTTGGGACAGGCGACTGGCTATGGCTACACCTTC.

The chain joins TRBV12-5 to TRBJ1-5; maybe TRBD1 (6 bases). Germline CDR1 reads LGHNT; CDR2 reads FRNRAP. Trimming cost V 9 bases and J 1 base, with 16 bases left between them. The CDR3 totals 15 residues. The CDR3 DNA reads as TGTGCTAGCGGAAGGGGGAGCCCGAGCAATCAGCCCCAGCATTTT. Its translation: CASGRGSPSNQPQHF.

For this clone: This specimen includes other DNA sequences encoding the same CDR3. V is TRBV3-1 (or the pseudogene TRBV3-2) and J is TRBJ1-4; 7 bases match TRBD1. This CDR3 spans 14 amino acids. Unmatched junction bases numbered 4, after V lost 1 base and J lost 8 bases. Germline V CDR1 and CDR2: LGHDT, YNNKEL (reference sequence). This chain's CDR3 is CASSQGGRGEKLFF. As DNA, the CDR3 is TGTGCCAGCAGCCAAGGTGGCAGGGGGGAAAAACTGTTTTTT.

This chain uses TRBV11-2 with TRBJ1-4; D not resolved. The germline V and J ends were trimmed by 8 bases and 5 bases, with 6 bases remaining between them. Germline CDR1 is SGHAT and CDR2 is FQNNGV. CDR3 size: 11 residues. This chain's CDR3 is CASGQNEKLFF. The CDR3 coding sequence is TGTGCCAGCGGGCAGAATGAAAAACTGTTTTTT.

This clone was counted once. The chain couples TRBV19 to TRBJ1-5; possible D gene TRBD1, 5 bases. Trimming took 1 base from V and 3 from J, leaving 10 bases between them. This CDR3 is built from 15 residues. Germline V gives CDR1 LNHDA, CDR2 SQIVND (reference sequence). The CDR3 DNA reads TGTGCCAGTAGTATAGGGGGGAGGGACAATCAGCCCCAGCATTTT. Translated, it gives CASSIGGRDNQPQHF.

The chain has TRBV29-1 and TRBJ2-3; 8 bases fit TRBD2. The junction had 3 bases not matched to a gene; V was cut back by 6 bases and J by 1 base. Germline CDR1 is SQVTM and CDR2 is ANQGSEA. This CDR3 is 13 amino acids long. The DNA of the CDR3 is TGCAGCGTCGCGGGGGGAGGCACAGATACGCAGTATTTT. It is translated as CSVAGGGTDTQYF.

The chain joins TRBV5-1 to TRBJ1-1; TRBD1 is a possible D gene (6 bases). CDR1 SGHRS and CDR2 YFSETQ come from the germline V gene. The CDR3 extends over 14 amino acids. Trimming removed 0 bases at V and 4 bases at J, with 10 bases between. CDR3 DNA: TGCGCCAGCAGCTTGGTAGGGGGTGCCACTGAAGCTTTCTTT. Amino acid sequence: CASSLVGGATEAFF.

The chain combines TRBV7-9 with TRBJ2-2; D ambiguous. V was trimmed by 6 bases and J by 7 bases, leaving 9 bases between them. The CDR3 sequence is 12 residues long. Germline V CDR1 and CDR2: SEHNR, FQNEAQ (reference sequence). CDR3 coding DNA: TGTGCCAGCAGTCAAGAGGTCGGGGAGCTGTTTTTT. It codes for CASSQEVGELFF.

The chain couples TRBV7-2 to TRBJ2-7; the match to TRBD2 covers 8 bases. Germline V gene data show CDR1 as SGHTA and CDR2 as FQGNSA. J lost 6 bases, V lost 5 bases, and 9 bases had no gene match. The CDR3 length is 14 residues. Here the CDR3 reads CASSLGTSGSEQYF. The CDR3 nucleotides read TGTGCCAGCAGCCTAGGGACTAGTGGAAGCGAGCAGTACTTC.

The chain couples TRBV14 to TRBJ1-1; D unresolved. Germline-derived CDR1 and CDR2 are SGHDN and FVKESK. The CDR3 spans 12 residues. Trimming removed 10 bases at V and 1 base at J, with 10 bases between. The CDR3 loop reads CATQAGNTEAFF. The CDR3 nucleotides are TGTGCCACCCAAGCCGGGAACACTGAAGCTTTCTTT.

This clone has more than one count but fewer than ten. The chain uses TRBV9 and TRBJ1-6, with D unclear. The V and J ends lost 4 bases and 5 bases respectively, with 7 bases between them. Germline CDR1 and CDR2: SGDLS and YYNGEE. The CDR3 length is 13 residues. The CDR3 nucleotides read TGTGCCAGCAGCTGGCGGAATAATTCACCCCTCCACTTT. Translated, it gives CASSWRNNSPLHF. Full variable domain (outside the CDR3, taken from reference TRBV9 and TRBJ1-6): DSGVTQTPKHLITATGQRVTLRCSPRSGDLSVYWYQQSLDQGLQFLIQYYNGEERAKGNILERFSAQQFPDLHSELNLSSLELGDSALYFCASSWRNNSPLHFGNGTRLTVT.

The chain combines TRBV28 with TRBJ1-1; 9 bases are shared with TRBD1. Germline CDR1 and CDR2: MDHEN and SYDVKM. This CDR3 is built from 16 residues. V trimming: 4 bases; J trimming: 5 bases; junction bases outside the gene matches: 11. The CDR3 sequence: CASSSETGGLRTEAFF. In DNA form, the CDR3 reads TGTGCCAGCAGTTCGGAGACAGGGGGTCTAAGAACTGAAGCTTTCTTT.

The V call is TRBV14, the J call TRBJ1-2; the D is unclear. This CDR3 comprises 15 residues. CDR1 and CDR2 from the germline V gene are SGHDN and FVKESK. The V gene lost 2 bases and the J gene lost 0 bases, with 10 bases spanning the gap. The CDR3 loop reads CASSQYRSPNYGYTF. The CDR3, as DNA: TGTGCCAGCAGCCAATATCGGAGTCCTAACTATGGCTACACCTTC.

The V call is TRBV5-6, the J call TRBJ1-1; D not resolved. V lost 5 bases and J 6 bases, leaving 20 bases between the germline ends. CDR3 size: 15 residues. Germline assignment: CDR1 SGHDT and CDR2 YYEEEE. The CDR3 loop is CASSPLNGPRAEAFF. CDR3 coding DNA: TGTGCCAGCAGTCCCTTGAATGGCCCTCGGGCTGAAGCTTTCTTT. The full variable domain, with the rest looked up from reference TRBV5-6 and TRBJ1-1, is DAGVTQSPTHLIKTRGQQVTLRCSPKSGHDTVSWYQQALGQGPQFIFQYYEEEERQRGNFPDRFSGHQFPNYSSELNVNALLLGDSALYLCASSPLNGPRAEAFFGQGTRLTVV.

The chain couples TRBV29-1 to TRBJ1-1, with TRBD1 identical over 7 bases. CDR1 SQVTM and CDR2 ANQGSEA come from the germline V gene. Trimming cost V 5 bases and J 6 bases; bases outside gene matches: 6. There are 12 residues in the CDR3. The CDR3: CSVLRGDAEAFF. The CDR3 nucleotides are TGCAGCGTTCTCAGGGGGGATGCTGAAGCTTTCTTT.

This clone was counted once. The J gene is TRBJ2-7, the V gene TRBV11-2; TRBD1 is a possible D gene (6 bases). Looked up from germline, CDR1 is SGHAT and CDR2 is FQNNGV. V gave up 4 bases and J gave up 6 bases, with 16 bases separating them. The CDR3 consists of 14 residues. CDR3 nucleotides: TGTGCCAGCAGCTCCACAGGGCAGGTAGGCGAGCAGTACTTC. Its translation is CASSSTGQVGEQYF.

This chain connects TRBV9 to TRBJ1-6; D gene ambiguous. Germline assignment: CDR1 SGDLS and CDR2 YYNGEE. Trimming removed 2 bases from V and 0 bases from J, with 15 bases in between. This CDR3 is built from 18 residues. CDR3 region: CASSVSETASSYNSPLHF. CDR3 nucleotides: TGTGCCAGCAGCGTGTCTGAGACTGCGAGCTCCTATAATTCACCCCTCCACTTT.

This clone was seen a single time. This chain links TRBV5-1 with TRBJ2-1; D is perhaps TRBD2 (6 bases). The germline V and J ends were trimmed by 0 bases and 8 bases, with 12 bases remaining between them. From germline, CDR1 is SGHRS and CDR2 YFSETQ. This CDR3 is built from 14 residues. CDR3 amino acids: CASSLEGGVHEQFF. DNA for the CDR3: TGCGCCAGCAGCTTGGAAGGCGGGGTACATGAGCAGTTCTTC.